This T cell receptor beta chain originates from a study of T-cell reconstitution after alpha-beta-depleted transplantation in children. For TCRbeta, the library was prepared with unique molecular identifiers. TCRdb used MiXCR to reprocess the PCR reads, holding one entry per CDR3 protein. The top ten clones hold 3% to 4% of a sample with about 540,000 distinct CDR3 sequences, roughly 18% of them seen once. Germline V gene data show CDR1 as SGHRS and CDR2 as YFSETQ. The CDR3 is 14 amino acids. V was clipped by 4 bases and J by 0 bases, with 11 bases between them. The J gene is TRBJ2-7, the V gene TRBV5-1, with D perhaps being TRBD1 or TRBD2 (6 bases each). The sequence derives from a human donor who donated a stem cell graft to a child with acute lymphoblastic leukemia. The sequencing here drew on PBMCs from the stem cell graft donor, taken from the stem cell graft. Here the CDR3 DNA reads TGCGCCAGCAGCATACCGGGGGCCTCCTACGAGCAGTACTTC. Translation: CASSIPGASYEQYF.